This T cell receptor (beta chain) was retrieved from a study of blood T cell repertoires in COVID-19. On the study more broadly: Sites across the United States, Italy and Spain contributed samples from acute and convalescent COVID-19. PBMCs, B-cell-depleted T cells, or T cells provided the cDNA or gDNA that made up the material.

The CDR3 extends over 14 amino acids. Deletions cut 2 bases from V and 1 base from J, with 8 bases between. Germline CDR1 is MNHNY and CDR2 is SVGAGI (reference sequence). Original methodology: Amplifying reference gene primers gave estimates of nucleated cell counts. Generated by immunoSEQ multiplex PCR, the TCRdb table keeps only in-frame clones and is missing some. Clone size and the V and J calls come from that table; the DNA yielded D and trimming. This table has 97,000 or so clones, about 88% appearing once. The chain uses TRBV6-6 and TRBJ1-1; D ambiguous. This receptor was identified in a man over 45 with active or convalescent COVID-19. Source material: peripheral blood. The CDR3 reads CASSYNSQNTEAFF. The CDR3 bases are TGTGCCAGCAGTTACAACAGTCAGAACACTGAAGCTTTCTTT.